A single sample is the source of the 27 T cell receptor beta chains below, sequenced in a study of CD8 T cells in Susac syndrome. RNA was extracted with the RNeasy kit, and a quantity of about 0.45 to 1 ug was reverse transcribed using random hexamers. Using its own MiXCR run on the immunoSEQ multiplex PCR reads, TCRdb lists one record per CDR3 protein. Seen here are approximately 120,000 distinct CDR3 sequences, 80% to 95% observed once, and the top ten hold roughly 0.3%. Input material: CD8+ T cells from PBMCs. Source of these receptors: a human donor with multiple sclerosis.

The chain carries TRBV30 and TRBJ2-2, with 9 bases aligning to TRBD1. The CDR3 loop spans 15 amino acids. Trimming took 5 bases from V and 4 from J; bases not matched to a gene: 8. CDR1 and CDR2 from the germline V gene are GTSNPN and SVGIG (reference sequence). The CDR3 sequence: CAWGPGQGVTGELFF. As DNA, the CDR3 is TGTGCCTGGGGCCCGGGACAGGGAGTCACCGGGGAGCTGTTTTTT.

The chain has TRBV19 and TRBJ1-4; 11 bases are a match to TRBD1. This CDR3 has 16 residues. The V gene end was trimmed by 7 bases and the J gene end by 4 bases; junction bases not matched to a gene: 8. Germline loops: CDR1 LNHDA, CDR2 SQIVND (reference sequence). The CDR3 protein is CASTPDRGLGNEKLFF. CDR3 DNA: TGTGCCAGTACCCCGGACAGGGGGCTCGGTAATGAAAAACTGTTTTTT.

The chain links TRBV6-1 to TRBJ2-7; maybe TRBD1 (6 bases). Trimming shortened V by 6 bases and J by 0 bases, and 15 bases separated the two germline ends. The CDR3 is 15 amino acids. Germline V gene lookup returns CDR1 MNHNS and CDR2 SASEGT. CDR3 coding DNA: TGTGCCAGCAGCCTCCACCGGGACAACTCCTACGAGCAGTACGTC. Translation gives CASSLHRDNSYEQYV.

The sample holds one count of this clonotype. The rearrangement uses TRBV18 and TRBJ2-7, with D possibly matching TRBD1 (5 bases). Germline-derived CDR1 and CDR2 are KGHSH and LQKENI. With 3 bases removed from V and 0 bases from J, the gap between germline ends came to 12 bases. CDR3 length equals 15 residues. CDR3 sequence (DNA): TGTGCCAGCTCACCGGAACAGGAGAGCTCCTACGAGCAGTACGTC. The encoded protein is CASSPEQESSYEQYV.

The rearrangement links TRBV7-8 to TRBJ2-7; 7 bases fit TRBD2. The CDR3 spans 13 residues. From germline, CDR1 is SGHVS and CDR2 FQNEAQ. The ends lost 5 bases at V and 4 bases at J; junction bases unmatched: 5. This CDR3 is CASSKRGGYEQYV. CDR3 DNA: TGTGCCAGCAGCAAGCGGGGTGGGTACGAGCAGTACGTC.

The chain uses TRBV7-2 and TRBJ1-5; 8 nucleotides agree with TRBD1. Germline values: CDR1 SGHTA, CDR2 FQGNSA. This CDR3 has 15 amino acids. V lost 4 bases, J lost 7 bases, and 9 bases stayed unmatched. The DNA of the CDR3 is TGTGCCAGCAGCTCATCCCAGGGGGCAGGACAGCCCCAGCATTTT. Its protein is CASSSSQGAGQPQHF.

A word on this clonotype: Because it lacks the conserved phenylalanine or tryptophan at the end, this CDR3 is likely a read error. Here the CDR3 DNA reads TGCGCCAGCAGTCCGCGGCTGAGAGAGATGAACACTGAAGCTTTCCTT. The encoded protein is CASSPRLREMNTEAFL. The chain has TRBV5-1 and TRBJ1-1; D is undetermined. There are 16 residues in the CDR3. The germline V gene encodes CDR1 SGHRS and CDR2 YFSETQ. The V end lost 5 bases, the J end lost 0 bases, and 17 bases lay between the germline ends.

This chain links TRBV5-6 with TRBJ2-2; unclear D gene. The CDR3 totals 15 residues. Germline V CDR1 and CDR2: SGHDT, YYEEEE. The V end was cut by 0 bases, the J end by 5 bases, with 11 bases between. The CDR3 sequence is CASSLAPEQTGELFF. CDR3 DNA sequence: TGTGCCAGCAGCTTGGCGCCAGAACAAACCGGGGAGCTGTTTTTT.

The CDR3 DNA is TGCGCCAGCAGCTTGGCCGGCGGGGGGGACTACGAGCAGTACTTC. Its translation: CASSLAGGGDYEQYF. The chain joins TRBV5-1 to TRBJ2-7, with 9 nucleotides matching TRBD2. CDR1 and CDR2 (germline): SGHRS, YFSETQ. CDR3 length: 15 residues. The V segment lost 0 bases and the J segment 3 bases; nucleotides outside the gene matches: 4.

The rearrangement links TRBV6-5 to TRBJ1-1; D possibly corresponds to TRBD1 (6 bases). The CDR3 length is 16 residues. V lost 2 bases and J lost 6, with 19 bases in between. Germline V gene sequence: CDR1 MNHEY, CDR2 SVGAGI. CDR3 nucleotide sequence: TGTGCCAGCAGTTACAATTTGGCAGGGGCAGGGGCTGAAGCTTTCTTT. This encodes CASSYNLAGAGAEAFF.

CDR3 in amino acids: CASSGGQLRTEAFF. The CDR3 DNA follows: TGCGCCAGCTCGGGGGGACAGTTGAGAACTGAAGCTTTCTTT. V gene TRBV5-1 combines with J gene TRBJ1-1; 7 bases map to TRBD1. In germline, CDR1 is SGHRS, CDR2 YFSETQ. The junction had 11 bases not matched to a gene; V was cut back by 7 bases and J by 5 bases. This CDR3 contains 14 residues.

The V and J genes are TRBV29-1 and TRBJ2-5; 13 nucleotides line up with TRBD2. Trimming cost V 6 bases and J 2 bases; bases outside gene matches: 9. The CDR3 loop spans 16 amino acids. CDR1 is SQVTM and CDR2 is ANQGSEA in the germline V gene. The CDR3 region is CSVDGLAGERQETQYF. The CDR3 DNA reads as TGCAGCGTAGACGGACTAGCGGGAGAACGGCAAGAGACCCAGTACTTC.

This rearrangement joins TRBV28 to TRBJ2-7; D is undetermined. The CDR3 totals 13 residues. Between the trimmed V and J ends, which lost 6 bases and 0 bases, there was a span of 9 bases. Germline assignment: CDR1 MDHEN and CDR2 SYDVKM. This CDR3 reads CASRWLSSYEQYF. Here the CDR3 DNA reads TGTGCCAGCAGGTGGTTAAGCTCCTACGAGCAGTACTTC.

This CDR3 reads CASSYSGVYEQYF. DNA of the CDR3: TGTGCCAGCAGTTATTCGGGGGTCTACGAGCAGTACTTC. V is TRBV6-2 or TRBV6-3 and J is TRBJ2-7; D perhaps matches TRBD2 (6 bases). Germline CDR1 reads MNHEY; CDR2 reads SVGEGT. Deletions cut 3 bases from V and 3 bases from J, with 9 bases between. This CDR3 has 13 amino acids.

The CDR3 DNA sequence: TGTGCCAGCAGCTGGGACAGCGCGGGCGAGCAGTACGTC. Translation: CASSWDSAGEQYV. The V call is TRBV5-8, the J call TRBJ2-7; TRBD1 matches at 7 bases. The CDR3 sequence is 13 residues long. V was pared by 3 bases and J by 6 bases, with 6 bases of the junction left unmatched. The germline CDR1 and CDR2 sequences are SGHTS and YDEGEE.

The V gene is TRBV24-1, the J gene TRBJ2-1; tentatively, D is TRBD2 (6 bases). CDR3 length: 16 amino acids. V was shortened by 1 base and J by 8 bases, with 17 bases between the two germline ends. The V gene's germline CDR1 is KGHDR and CDR2 SFDVKD. The CDR3 reads CATSDFERAGLDEQFF. CDR3 DNA: TGTGCCACCAGTGATTTTGAGCGGGCTGGGCTCGATGAGCAGTTCTTC.

The chain has TRBV3-1 and TRBJ1-1, with 8 bases aligning to TRBD1. Trimming cost V 4 bases and J 0 bases; bases outside gene matches: 10. The CDR3 contains 17 residues. Germline loops: CDR1 LGHDT, CDR2 YNNKEL (reference sequence). The CDR3 sequence: CASSPNRRQGLNTEAFF. CDR3 sequence (DNA): TGTGCCAGCAGCCCCAATAGGAGACAGGGGCTGAACACTGAAGCTTTCTTT.

The rearrangement links TRBV11-2 to TRBJ2-6; D gene uncertain. CDR3 size: 16 residues. The V and J ends lost 3 bases and 1 base respectively, with 10 bases between them. Germline CDR1 SGHAT, CDR2 FQNNGV. Here the CDR3 DNA reads TGTGCCAGCAGCTTTCCCGAAGCATCTGGGGCCAACGTCCTGACTTTC. It translates to CASSFPEASGANVLTF.

CDR3 protein: CSARVAKNIQYF. The CDR3 region has the DNA TGCAGTGCTAGGGTAGCCAAAAACATTCAGTACTTC. The chain uses TRBV20-1 and TRBJ2-4; D gene ambiguous. Germline V gives CDR1 DFQATT, CDR2 SNEGSKA (reference sequence). This CDR3 region has 12 residues. Trimming shortened V by 3 bases and J by 0 bases, and 3 bases separated the two germline ends.

This chain joins TRBV7-9 and TRBJ2-5, with D possibly being TRBD1 or TRBD2 (5 bases each). With 3 bases removed from V and 1 base from J, the gap between germline ends came to 9 bases. The CDR3 runs to 14 residues. Germline lookup yields CDR1 SEHNR and CDR2 FQNEAQ (reference sequence). In DNA form, the CDR3 reads TGTGCCAGCAGCTTTATCGGGGCCCAAGAGACCCAGTACTTC. This gives the protein CASSFIGAQETQYF. Full variable domain (rest looked up from reference TRBV7-9 and TRBJ2-5): DTGVSQNPRHKITKRGQNVTFRCDPISEHNRLYWYRQTLGQGPEFLTYFQNEAQLEKSRLLSDRFSAERPKGSFSTLEIQRTEQGDSAMYLCASSFIGAQETQYFGPGTRLLVL.

The rearrangement joins TRBV7-9 to TRBJ1-5; 7 nucleotides align to TRBD1. J gave up 0 bases and V 5 bases, and 16 bases lay outside the gene matches. The CDR3 loop spans 19 amino acids. Germline V lookup: CDR1 SEHNR, CDR2 FQNEAQ (reference sequence). The CDR3 here is CASSPGGLQGPYSNQPQHF. CDR3 nucleotides: TGTGCCAGCAGCCCAGGGGGGCTGCAGGGCCCCTATAGCAATCAGCCCCAGCATTTT.

This clonotype was recorded only once. V gene TRBV5-1 combines with J gene TRBJ2-3; 13 nucleotides line up with TRBD2. This CDR3 is 18 amino acids long. Germline CDR1 reads SGHRS; CDR2 reads YFSETQ. Trimming took 0 bases from V and 2 from J; bases not matched to a gene: 6. CDR3 nucleotide sequence: TGCGCCAGCAGCTTGGGGACCGGGACTAGCGGGGACACAGATACGCAGTATTTT. Translated: CASSLGTGTSGDTDTQYF.

The chain links TRBV24-1 to TRBJ2-1; D gene uncertain. The CDR3 runs to 16 residues. V was clipped by 6 bases and J by 0 bases, with 14 bases between them. From germline, CDR1 is KGHDR and CDR2 SFDVKD. The CDR3 sequence is CATSRNALDSYNEQFF. Written as DNA, the CDR3 is TGTGCCACCAGTAGAAACGCCCTGGACTCCTACAATGAGCAGTTCTTC.

The chain recombines TRBV6-1 with TRBJ2-1; maybe TRBD1 (5 bases). CDR1 and CDR2 (germline): MNHNS, SASEGT. V gave up 2 bases and J gave up 1 base, with 15 bases separating them. The CDR3 is 17 residues long. CDR3 bases: TGTGCCAGCAGTGAACGTCCCAGGGTCGTATCCTACAATGAGCAGTTCTTC. Translating gives CASSERPRVVSYNEQFF.

This rearrangement joins TRBV28 to TRBJ2-7; D uncertain. The V end was cut by 5 bases, the J end by 2 bases, with 13 bases between. The CDR3 is 14 residues long. Per the germline V gene, CDR1 is MDHEN and CDR2 is SYDVKM. The CDR3 coding sequence is TGTGCCAGCAGTCCCCACGGTGCAACCTACGAGCAGTACTTC. Translation: CASSPHGATYEQYF.

The chain employs TRBV25-1 and TRBJ2-1, with D tentatively TRBD1 or TRBD2 (6 bases each). Trimming cost V 6 bases and J 0 bases, with 24 bases left between them. Germline CDR1 is MGHDK and CDR2 is SYGVNS. This CDR3 region has 19 residues. CDR3 DNA sequence: TGTGCCAGCAGGGGGGGCGGATTTGTTGTCGATTCCTCCTACAATGAGCAGTTCTTC. Translating gives CASRGGGFVVDSSYNEQFF.

The genes are TRBV4-1 and TRBJ1-3, with 9 bases aligning to TRBD1. Germline CDR1 and CDR2: MGHRA and YSYEKL. V shed 2 bases, J shed 4 bases, and the junction held 15 bases outside the gene matches. The CDR3 consists of 19 residues. Written as DNA, the CDR3 is TGCGCCAGCAGCCAACGAATTCCGGGACAGGGATCTCTCGGAAACACCATATATTTT. This gives the protein CASSQRIPGQGSLGNTIYF.